Listed here are 17 T cell receptor beta chains from one sample, sequenced in a study of blood T cell repertoires in COVID-19. Libraries were prepared by immunoSEQ multiplex PCR; TCRdb keeps only in-frame clonotypes and omits some of them. The sample carries 250,000 to 300,000 clones, about nine tenths recorded once. The sequenced sample was PBMCs or T cells enriched from blood (not recorded which). The receptors come from a woman between 40 and 55 years old with acute COVID-19.

The chain uses TRBV7-7 and TRBJ2-1; TRBD2 matches at 9 bases. Germline-derived CDR1 and CDR2 are SSHAT and FNYEAQ (reference sequence). V was pared by 1 base and J by 5 bases, with 3 bases of the junction left unmatched. CDR3 length equals 15 residues. The CDR3 DNA reads as TGTGCCAGCAGCTTAGAGGCGGGGGGGCACAATGAGCAGTTCTTC. Protein: CASSLEAGGHNEQFF.

This sequence joins TRBV5-1 and TRBJ1-1; 8 bases align to TRBD1. The CDR3 spans 15 residues. Looked up from germline, CDR1 is SGHRS and CDR2 is YFSETQ. Losses at the gene ends were 5 bases for V and 1 base for J; bases not matched to a gene: 7. Here the CDR3 reads CASSNRGQANTEAFF. In DNA, the CDR3 is TGCGCCAGCAGTAACCGGGGACAGGCGAACACTGAAGCTTTCTTT. The variable domain in full, completed from reference TRBV5-1 and TRBJ1-1, reads KAGVTQTPRYLIKTRGQQVTLSCSPISGHRSVSWYQQTPGQGLQFLFEYFSETQRNKGNFPGRFSGRQFSNSRSEMNVSTLELGDSALYLCASSNRGQANTEAFFGQGTRLTVV.

The CDR3 coding sequence is TGTGCCAGCAGCCCAGGTGAAGGCTACACCTTC. Protein product: CASSPGEGYTF. The V gene is TRBV7-9, the J gene TRBJ1-2; D is undetermined. This CDR3 is built from 11 residues. V was trimmed by 5 bases and J by 8 bases, leaving 9 bases between them. Germline V gene sequence: CDR1 SEHNR, CDR2 FQNEAQ (reference sequence).

This chain links TRBV28 with TRBJ1-6, with TRBD1 identical over 7 bases. This CDR3 is built from 14 residues. Trimming removed 8 bases from V and 7 bases from J; junction bases left unmatched: 8. The germline CDR1 and CDR2 sequences are MDHEN and SYDVKM. The CDR3 DNA is TGTGCCAGCTACAGGCGGGACAGAAATTCACCCCTCCACTTT. Translation gives CASYRRDRNSPLHF. Combining the CDR3 with reference TRBV28 and TRBJ1-6 gives the whole variable domain DVKVTQSSRYLVKRTGEKVFLECVQDMDHENMFWYRQDPGLGLRLIYFSYDVKMKEKGDIPEGYSVSREKKERFSLILESASTNQTSMYLCASYRRDRNSPLHFGNGTRLTVT.

The chain carries TRBV28 and TRBJ1-5; TRBD1 matches at 8 bases. The CDR3 loop spans 17 amino acids. Germline assignment: CDR1 MDHEN and CDR2 SYDVKM. V was pared by 5 bases and J by 3 bases, with 12 bases of the junction left unmatched. The CDR3: CASSVLGTGRNNQPQHF. The CDR3 bases are TGTGCCAGCAGTGTATTGGGGACAGGACGGAACAATCAGCCCCAGCATTTT.

The chain is built from TRBV21-1 and TRBJ1-2; TRBD1, the D gene given by the table, was not confirmed from the DNA. TRBV21-1 is annotated as a pseudogene. This CDR3 contains 13 residues. The chain's CDR3 is CASRQGWDYGYTF. Written as DNA, the CDR3 is TGTGCCAGCAGACAGGGGTGGGACTATGGCTACACCTTC.

The table lists this clone with a few counts. The rearrangement links TRBV6-5 to TRBJ1-6, with 8 bases fitting TRBD1. J was trimmed by 12 bases and V by 6 bases; bases with no gene match: 10. This CDR3 region has 14 residues. From germline, CDR1 is MNHEY and CDR2 SVGAGI. The DNA for the CDR3 is TGTGCCAGCAGCCCCGACAGGGGCCTCTTACCCCTCCACTTT. Protein product: CASSPDRGLLPLHF.

The rearrangement joins TRBV12-3 or TRBV12-4 to TRBJ1-2; no firm D call. V lost 4 bases to trimming and J lost 6 bases, with 12 bases between them. The CDR3 loop spans 13 amino acids. In DNA, the CDR3 is TGTGCCAGCAGTTCAGGCTCGCGCGATGGCTACACCTTC. It is translated as CASSSGSRDGYTF.

The chain joins TRBV5-3 to TRBJ2-3; TRBD2 matches at 11 bases. TRBV5-3 is an open reading frame whose function is uncertain. The trim removed 4 bases at V and 2 bases at J, leaving 6 bases unmatched. The CDR3 extends over 16 amino acids. CDR3 sequence reads: CARSAGTSGSTDTQYF. The CDR3 DNA follows: TGTGCCAGAAGCGCCGGGACTAGCGGTTCCACAGATACGCAGTATTTT.

V gene TRBV12-3 or TRBV12-4 combines with J gene TRBJ1-1, with D hard to call. The CDR3 sequence is 13 residues long. V was shortened by 3 bases and J by 0 bases, with 5 bases between the two germline ends. The CDR3 loop reads CASSLEVNTEAFF. The CDR3 nucleotides are TGTGCCAGCAGTTTGGAGGTGAACACTGAAGCTTTCTTT.

The chain joins TRBV5-6 to TRBJ1-1; 9 nucleotides align to TRBD1. V lost 3 bases, J lost 1 base, and 7 bases stayed unmatched. The germline gives CDR1 SGHDT, CDR2 YYEEEE. The CDR3 has 16 residues. In nucleotides, the CDR3 is TGTGCCAGCAGCTCCGGGACAGGGAGGACGAACACTGAAGCTTTCTTT. Translating it yields CASSSGTGRTNTEAFF.

The DNA for the CDR3 is TGTGCCAGCAGTCCCGAGGCGGGGGCTTATGGCTACACCTTC. Translation gives CASSPEAGAYGYTF. The chain is built from TRBV6-5 and TRBJ1-2; TRBD1 is a possible D gene (6 bases). V shed 5 bases and J shed 5 bases, with 15 bases lying between them. CDR1 and CDR2 (germline): MNHEY, SVGAGI. The CDR3 runs to 14 residues.

A word on this clone: The sample holds other DNA sequences that translate to the same CDR3. The chain uses TRBV12-3 or TRBV12-4 and TRBJ2-7, with D perhaps matching TRBD1 (5 bases). This CDR3 contains 13 residues. V was shortened by 2 bases and J by 3 bases, with 8 bases between the two germline ends. CDR3: CASSLRQGYEQYF. Written as DNA, the CDR3 is TGTGCCAGCAGTTTAAGGCAGGGCTACGAGCAGTACTTC.

V usage is TRBV13 and J usage is TRBJ1-5; TRBD1 agrees at 10 bases. The germline gives CDR1 PRHDT, CDR2 FYEKMQ (reference sequence). V gave up 5 bases and J gave up 3 bases; unmatched junction bases: 7. The CDR3 consists of 16 residues. The CDR3 nucleotides are TGTGCCAGCAGCCTCCAGGGACAGGGGCTCAATCAGCCCCAGCATTTT. Its translation is CASSLQGQGLNQPQHF.

About this clone: This same CDR3 is encoded by further DNA sequences in the sample. The chain uses TRBV3-1 (or the pseudogene TRBV3-2) and TRBJ2-2, with D unresolved. The CDR3 covers 14 residues. V lost 1 base and J 5 bases, leaving 8 bases between the germline ends. Germline V gene lookup returns CDR1 LGHDT and CDR2 YNNKEL (reference sequence). CDR3 in amino acids: CASSQGGATGELFF. DNA for the CDR3: TGTGCCAGCAGCCAAGGTGGAGCGACCGGGGAGCTGTTTTTT.

The chain is built from TRBV12-3 or TRBV12-4 and TRBJ1-5, with 8 bases identical to TRBD1. Trimming cost V 4 bases and J 7 bases; bases outside gene matches: 3. CDR3 size: 13 residues. CDR3 nucleotides: TGTGCCAGCAGTTCACAGGGGGACCAGCCCCAGCATTTT. Its translation is CASSSQGDQPQHF.

This rearrangement joins TRBV27 to TRBJ1-6; D remains unclear. The V end was cut by 2 bases, the J end by 7 bases, with 6 bases between. The V gene's germline CDR1 is MNHEY and CDR2 SMNVEV (reference sequence). The length of the CDR3 is 13 residues. CDR3 sequence (DNA): TGTGCCAGCAGTTTAAGTCGGAATTCACCCCTCCACTTT. Translated, it gives CASSLSRNSPLHF.